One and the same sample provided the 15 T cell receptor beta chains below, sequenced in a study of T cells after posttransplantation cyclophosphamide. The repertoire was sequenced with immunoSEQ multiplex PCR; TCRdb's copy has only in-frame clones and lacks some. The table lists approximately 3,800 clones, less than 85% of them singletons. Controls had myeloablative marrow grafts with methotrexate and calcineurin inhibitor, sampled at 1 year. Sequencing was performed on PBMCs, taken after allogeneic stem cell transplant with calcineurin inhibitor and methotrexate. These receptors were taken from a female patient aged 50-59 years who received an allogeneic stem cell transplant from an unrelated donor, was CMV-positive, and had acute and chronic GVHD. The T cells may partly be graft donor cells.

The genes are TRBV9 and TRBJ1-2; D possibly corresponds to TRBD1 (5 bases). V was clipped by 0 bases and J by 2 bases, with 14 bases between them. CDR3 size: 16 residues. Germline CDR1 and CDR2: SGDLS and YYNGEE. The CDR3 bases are TGTGCCAGCAGCGTAGAGTATGGGGGGAGGAACTATGGCTACACCTTC. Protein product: CASSVEYGGRNYGYTF.

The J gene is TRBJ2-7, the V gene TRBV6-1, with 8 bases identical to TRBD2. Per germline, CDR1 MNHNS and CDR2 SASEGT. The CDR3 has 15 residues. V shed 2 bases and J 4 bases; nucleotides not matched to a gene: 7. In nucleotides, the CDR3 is TGTGCCAGCAGTGAACAAACGGGGGGGGAGTACGAGCAGTACTTC. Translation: CASSEQTGGEYEQYF.

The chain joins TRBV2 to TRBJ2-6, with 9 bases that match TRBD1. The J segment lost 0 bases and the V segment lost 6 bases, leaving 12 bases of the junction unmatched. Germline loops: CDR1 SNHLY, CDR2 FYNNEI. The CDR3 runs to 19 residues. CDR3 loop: CASRSVMGQGGSGANVLTF. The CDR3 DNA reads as TGTGCCAGCAGGTCGGTTATGGGACAGGGCGGCTCTGGGGCCAACGTCCTGACTTTC.

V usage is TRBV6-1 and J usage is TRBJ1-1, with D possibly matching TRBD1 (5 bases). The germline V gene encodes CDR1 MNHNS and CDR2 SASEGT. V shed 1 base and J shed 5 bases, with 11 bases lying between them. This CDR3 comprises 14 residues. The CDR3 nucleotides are TGTGCCAGCAGTGAAGGGTCAGGGAGGACTGAAGCTTTCTTT. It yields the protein CASSEGSGRTEAFF.

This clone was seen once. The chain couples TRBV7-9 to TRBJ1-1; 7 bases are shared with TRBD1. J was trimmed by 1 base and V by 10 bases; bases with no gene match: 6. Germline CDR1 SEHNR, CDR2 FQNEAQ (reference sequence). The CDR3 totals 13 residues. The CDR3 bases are TGTGCCACGAAGGGACAGACGAACACTGAAGCTTTCTTT. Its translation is CATKGQTNTEAFF.

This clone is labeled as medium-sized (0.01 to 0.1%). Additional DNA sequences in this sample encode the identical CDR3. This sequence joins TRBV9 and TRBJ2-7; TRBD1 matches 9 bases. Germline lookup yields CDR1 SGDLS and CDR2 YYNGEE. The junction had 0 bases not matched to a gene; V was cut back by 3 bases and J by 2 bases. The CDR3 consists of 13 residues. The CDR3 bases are TGTGCCAGCAGCGGACAGGGGGCCTACGAGCAGTACTTC. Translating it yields CASSGQGAYEQYF. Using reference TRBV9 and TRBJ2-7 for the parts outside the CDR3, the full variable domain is DSGVTQTPKHLITATGQRVTLRCSPRSGDLSVYWYQQSLDQGLQFLIQYYNGEERAKGNILERFSAQQFPDLHSELNLSSLELGDSALYFCASSGQGAYEQYFGPGTRLTVT.

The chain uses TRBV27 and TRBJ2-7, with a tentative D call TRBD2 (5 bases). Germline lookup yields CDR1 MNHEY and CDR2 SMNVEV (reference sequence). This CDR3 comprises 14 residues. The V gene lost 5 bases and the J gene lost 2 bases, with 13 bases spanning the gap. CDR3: CASSRGRGTYEQYF. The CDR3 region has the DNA TGTGCCAGCAGTCGAGGACGGGGTACCTACGAGCAGTACTTC.

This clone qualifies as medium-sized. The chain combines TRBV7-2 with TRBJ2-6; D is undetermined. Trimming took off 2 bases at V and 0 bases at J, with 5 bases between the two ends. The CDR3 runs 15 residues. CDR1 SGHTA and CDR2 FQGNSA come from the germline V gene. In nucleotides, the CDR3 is TGTGCCAGCAGCTTATACAGCTCTGGGGCCAACGTCCTGACTTTC. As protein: CASSLYSSGANVLTF.

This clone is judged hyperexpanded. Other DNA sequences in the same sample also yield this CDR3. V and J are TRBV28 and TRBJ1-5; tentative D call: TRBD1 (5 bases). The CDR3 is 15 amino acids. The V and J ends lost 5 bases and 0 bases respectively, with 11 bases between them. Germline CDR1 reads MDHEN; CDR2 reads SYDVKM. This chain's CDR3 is CASSLIQGSNQPQHF. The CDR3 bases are TGTGCCAGCAGTCTCATCCAGGGTAGCAATCAGCCCCAGCATTTT.

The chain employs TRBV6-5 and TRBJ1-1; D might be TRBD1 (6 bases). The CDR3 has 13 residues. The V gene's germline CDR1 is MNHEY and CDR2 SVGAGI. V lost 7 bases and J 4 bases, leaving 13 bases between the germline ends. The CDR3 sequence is CASNHQGSTEAFF. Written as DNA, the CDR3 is TGTGCCAGCAACCACCAGGGGTCCACTGAAGCTTTCTTT.

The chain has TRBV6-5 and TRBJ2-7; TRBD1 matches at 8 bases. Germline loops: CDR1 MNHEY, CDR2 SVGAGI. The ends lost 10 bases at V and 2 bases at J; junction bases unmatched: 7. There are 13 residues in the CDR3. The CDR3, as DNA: TGTGCCACGAGTTCGACAGGGGCCTACGAGCAGTACTTC. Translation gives CATSSTGAYEQYF.

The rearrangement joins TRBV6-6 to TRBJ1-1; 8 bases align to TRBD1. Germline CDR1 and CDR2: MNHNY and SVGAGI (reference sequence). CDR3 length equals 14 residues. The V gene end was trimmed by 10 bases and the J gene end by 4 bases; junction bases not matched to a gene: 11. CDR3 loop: CATLGRTGRTEAFF. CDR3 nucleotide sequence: TGTGCCACATTGGGGAGGACAGGGCGCACTGAAGCTTTCTTT.

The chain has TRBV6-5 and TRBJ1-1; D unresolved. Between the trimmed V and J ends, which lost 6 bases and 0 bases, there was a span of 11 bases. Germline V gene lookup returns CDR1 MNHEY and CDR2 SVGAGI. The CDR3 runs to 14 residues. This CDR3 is CASSLSHMNTEAFF. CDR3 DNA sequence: TGTGCCAGCAGCCTTTCCCACATGAACACTGAAGCTTTCTTT.

The CDR3 nucleotides read TGTGCCAGCAGTGAAGGCGGGCTAGCCCCCTACGAGCAGTACTTC. Its protein product is CASSEGGLAPYEQYF. The V gene is TRBV6-1, the J gene TRBJ2-7, with D possibly being TRBD2 (5 bases). CDR3 length: 15 amino acids. CDR1 and CDR2 from the germline V gene are MNHNS and SASEGT. With 1 base removed from V and 2 bases from J, the gap between germline ends came to 12 bases.

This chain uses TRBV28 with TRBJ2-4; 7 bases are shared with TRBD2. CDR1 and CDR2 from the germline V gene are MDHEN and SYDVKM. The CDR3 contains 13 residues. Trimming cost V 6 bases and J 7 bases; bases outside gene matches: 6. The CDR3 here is CASSRGGENIQYF. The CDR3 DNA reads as TGTGCCAGCAGCCGGGGAGGGGAGAACATTCAGTACTTC.